This is a list of T cell receptor beta chains from one sample in a study of T-cell memory formation after mild COVID-19. TCRdb reprocessed the 5' RACE reads via MiXCR and lists one record per CDR3 protein. The table has some 160,000 distinct CDR3 sequences, roughly 30% seen once. Material for sequencing was PBMCs or a T cell subset sorted from them (not recorded which). The receptors originated from an adult woman who had mild COVID-19 (a few samples of this study predate the infection). Cell type and time point are not known. Each CDR3 is given with its conserved first and last residue. D genes are given only for firm matches. Expanded clones get a size class; other rows say once, few or many, or leave the size out.

cdr3_nt,cdr3_aa,d_call,j_call,v_call,clone_size
TGTGCCAGCAGCTCGCGACTAGGACCTTCCCGGGAAAAACTGTTTTTT,CASSSRLGPSREKLFF,-,TRBJ1-4,TRBV7-6,-
TGTGCCAGCAGATGGAGGTGGAGCTCCTATAATTCACCCCTCCACTTT,CASRWRWSSYNSPLHF,-,TRBJ1-6,TRBV6-2/TRBV6-3,few
TGCAGCGTTGAAGGTTTGTCTGGAAACACCATATATTTT,CSVEGLSGNTIYF,-,TRBJ1-3,TRBV29-1,few
TGTGCCAGCTCGCGGCGTTTTGACCGTAAAACCCATGGCTACACCTTC,CASSRRFDRKTHGYTF,-,TRBJ1-2,TRBV18,-
TGTGCCAGCAGCCGGGACAGAGCGAACACTGAAGCTTTCTTT,CASSRDRANTEAFF,TRBD1,TRBJ1-1,TRBV7-9,-
TGTGCCAGCAGCCAAGTCAGGGAGGGGGAGCAGTACTTC,CASSQVREGEQYF,TRBD2,TRBJ2-7,TRBV4-2,few
TGTGCCAGCAGCGTTACTAGCGGGAGGGGTAATGAGCAGTTCTTC,CASSVTSGRGNEQFF,TRBD2,TRBJ2-1,TRBV6-2/TRBV6-3,-
TGTGCCAGCAGCTTAGTTTCGGGACTAGCGGGATCCAATGAGCAGTTCTTC,CASSLVSGLAGSNEQFF,TRBD2,TRBJ2-1,TRBV11-1,-
TGTGCCAGCAGCTTATTCTTATTTAGTAGCGAGACCCAGTACTTC,CASSLFLFSSETQYF,-,TRBJ2-5,TRBV7-6,-
TGTGCCAGTAGCACTTTGACAGCGAACACTGAAGCTTTCTTT,CASSTLTANTEAFF,-,TRBJ1-1,TRBV19,-
TGTGCCAGTAGTATGGGCGGGCTGAGGGAGCAGTACTTC,CASSMGGLREQYF,-,TRBJ2-7,TRBV19,-
TGTGCCAGCTCACTAACCGGGACTCACACTGAAGCTTTCTTT,CASSLTGTHTEAFF,-,TRBJ1-1,TRBV18,-
TGTGCCAGCAGTCTATTCGCGGGTGGCTACACCTTC,CASSLFAGGYTF,-,TRBJ1-2,TRBV28,-
TGTGCCAGCAGCGTAGCGGAGGGCATGAGCTCCTACGAGCAGTACTTC,CASSVAEGMSSYEQYF,-,TRBJ2-7,TRBV9,-
TGCAGTGCTTTACAGGGAAGTAATGAAAAACTGTTTTTT,CSALQGSNEKLFF,-,TRBJ1-4,TRBV20-1,-
TGTGCCAGCAGCTTGGCCGGGACCCCCGGGGAGCTGTTTTTT,CASSLAGTPGELFF,-,TRBJ2-2,TRBV7-9,-
TGTGCCAGCAGACTCTCAGGGGTCCCTAGCACAGATACGCAGTATTTT,CASRLSGVPSTDTQYF,-,TRBJ2-3,TRBV6-1,few